This TCR beta chain was identified in a study of T cell clones after liver transplantation. For the study at large: Until 12-24 months post-transplant, subjects got standard immunosuppression and no induction. Study-level findings and limits: Graft donor-reactive T cells may have migrated into the graft rather than being deleted.

Comment on this clone: Its specificity is unknown.

Data came from immunoSEQ multiplex PCR; TCRdb stores just in-frame clones and leaves some out. Here the sample spans about 47,000 clones, about nine tenths being singletons. Sorting of unstimulated PBMCs yielded separate CD3+CD4+ and CD3+CD8+ fractions. V was pared by 2 bases and J by 3 bases, with 14 bases between. Germline values: CDR1 SEHNR, CDR2 FQNEAQ (reference sequence). There are 15 residues in the CDR3. This TCR derives from a human patient who received a liver transplant. Among the T cells, some may be from the graft donor. The gene calls are TRBV7-9 and TRBJ2-7; D tentatively fits TRBD1 or TRBD2 (6 bases each). The sequencing used CD8+ T cells from blood, collected 12 months after liver transplant. CDR3 bases: TGTGCCAGCAGCTTATCGGGGGACATCTACTACGAGCAGTACTTC. As protein: CASSLSGDIYYEQYF.